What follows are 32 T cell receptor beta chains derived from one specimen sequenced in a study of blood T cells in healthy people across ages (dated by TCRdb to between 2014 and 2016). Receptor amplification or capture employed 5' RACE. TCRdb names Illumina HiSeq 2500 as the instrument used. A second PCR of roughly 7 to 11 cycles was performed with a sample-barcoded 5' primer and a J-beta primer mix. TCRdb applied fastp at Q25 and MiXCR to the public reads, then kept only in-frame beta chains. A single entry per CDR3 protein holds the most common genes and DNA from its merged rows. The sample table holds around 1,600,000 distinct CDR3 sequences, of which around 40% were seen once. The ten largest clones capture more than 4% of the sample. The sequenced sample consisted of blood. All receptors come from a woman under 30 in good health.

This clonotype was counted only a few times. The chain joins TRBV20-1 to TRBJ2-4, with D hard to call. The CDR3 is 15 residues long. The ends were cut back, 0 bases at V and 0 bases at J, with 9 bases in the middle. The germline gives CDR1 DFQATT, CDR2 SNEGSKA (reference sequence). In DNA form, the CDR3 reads TGCAGTGCTAGAGATTTTCGTCTAGCCAAAAACATTCAGTACTTC. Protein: CSARDFRLAKNIQYF.

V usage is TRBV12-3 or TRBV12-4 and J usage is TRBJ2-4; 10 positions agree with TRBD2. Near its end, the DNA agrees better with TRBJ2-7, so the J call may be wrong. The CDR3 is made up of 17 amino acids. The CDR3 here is CASSLSGLADNSYEQYF. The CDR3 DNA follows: TGTGCCAGCAGTTTATCAGGACTAGCGGATAACTCCTACGAGCAGTACTTC.

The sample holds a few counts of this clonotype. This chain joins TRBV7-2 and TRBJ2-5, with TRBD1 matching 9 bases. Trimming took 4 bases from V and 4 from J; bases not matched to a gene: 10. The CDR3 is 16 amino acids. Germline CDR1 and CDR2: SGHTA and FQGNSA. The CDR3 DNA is TGTGCCAGCAGCTCTAATTACAGGGGGCCCACAGAGACCCAGTACTTC. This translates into CASSSNYRGPTETQYF.

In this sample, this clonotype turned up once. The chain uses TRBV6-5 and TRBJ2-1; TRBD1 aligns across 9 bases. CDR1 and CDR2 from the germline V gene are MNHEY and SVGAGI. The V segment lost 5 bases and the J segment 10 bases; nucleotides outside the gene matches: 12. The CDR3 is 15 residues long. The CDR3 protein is CASSPMDRGAYEQFF. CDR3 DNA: TGTGCCAGCAGTCCGATGGACAGGGGAGCCTACGAGCAGTTCTTC.

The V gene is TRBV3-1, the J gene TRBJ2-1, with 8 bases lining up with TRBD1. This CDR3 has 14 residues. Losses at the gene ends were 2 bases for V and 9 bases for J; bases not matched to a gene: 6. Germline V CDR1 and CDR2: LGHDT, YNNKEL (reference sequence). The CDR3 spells CASSQRQGRSEQFF. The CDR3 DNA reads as TGTGCCAGCAGCCAAAGACAGGGGAGGAGTGAGCAGTTCTTC.

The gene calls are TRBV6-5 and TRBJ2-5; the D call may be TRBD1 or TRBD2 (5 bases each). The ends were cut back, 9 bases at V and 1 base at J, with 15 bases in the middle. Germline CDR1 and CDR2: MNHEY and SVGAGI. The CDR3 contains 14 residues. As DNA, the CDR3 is TGTGCCAGTAGGGTTGGGACGGCCCAAGAGACCCAGTACTTC. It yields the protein CASRVGTAQETQYF.

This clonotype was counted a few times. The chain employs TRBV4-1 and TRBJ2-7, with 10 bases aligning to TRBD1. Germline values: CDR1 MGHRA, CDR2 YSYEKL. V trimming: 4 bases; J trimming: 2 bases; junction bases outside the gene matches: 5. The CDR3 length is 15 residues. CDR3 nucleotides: TGCGCCAGCAGCCTAAAAGGGACAGGGGCCTACGAGCAGTACTTC. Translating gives CASSLKGTGAYEQYF.

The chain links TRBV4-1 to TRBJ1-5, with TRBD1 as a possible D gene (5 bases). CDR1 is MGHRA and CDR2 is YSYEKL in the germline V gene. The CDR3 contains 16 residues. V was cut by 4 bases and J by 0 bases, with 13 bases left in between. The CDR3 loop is CASSRSDMASNQPQHF. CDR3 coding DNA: TGCGCCAGCAGCCGATCGGACATGGCTAGCAATCAGCCCCAGCATTTT.

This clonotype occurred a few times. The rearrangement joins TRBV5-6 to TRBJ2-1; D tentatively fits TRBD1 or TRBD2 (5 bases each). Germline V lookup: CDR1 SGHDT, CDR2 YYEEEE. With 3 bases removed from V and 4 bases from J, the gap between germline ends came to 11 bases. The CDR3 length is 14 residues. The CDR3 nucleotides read TGTGCCAGCAGCTACCGGGACCGTTACAATGAGCAGTTCTTC. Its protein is CASSYRDRYNEQFF.

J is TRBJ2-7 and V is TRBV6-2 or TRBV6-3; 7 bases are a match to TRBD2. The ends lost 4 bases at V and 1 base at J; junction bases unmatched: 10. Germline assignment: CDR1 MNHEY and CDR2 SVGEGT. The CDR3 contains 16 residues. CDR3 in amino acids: CASSSPSGRTSYEQYF. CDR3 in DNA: TGTGCCAGCAGTTCCCCTAGCGGACGAACTTCCTACGAGCAGTACTTC.

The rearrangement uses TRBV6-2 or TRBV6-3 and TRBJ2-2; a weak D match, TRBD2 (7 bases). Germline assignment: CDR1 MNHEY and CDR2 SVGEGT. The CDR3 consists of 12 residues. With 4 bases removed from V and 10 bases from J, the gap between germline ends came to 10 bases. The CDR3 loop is CASSFAGAELFF. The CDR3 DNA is TGTGCCAGCAGTTTTGCGGGGGCGGAGCTGTTTTTT.

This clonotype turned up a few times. CDR3 sequence (DNA): TGTGCCAGCAGCTTAGTGGCTAGCGGACCCCCCTACAATGAGCAGTTCTTC. Translating gives CASSLVASGPPYNEQFF. The chain couples TRBV7-2 to TRBJ2-1; the match to TRBD2 covers 7 bases. Germline V gives CDR1 SGHTA, CDR2 FQGNSA. There are 17 residues in the CDR3. The ends lost 1 base at V and 2 bases at J; junction bases unmatched: 8.

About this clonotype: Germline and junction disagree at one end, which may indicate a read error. CDR3: CAGSFPGLAGGRGEQFF. The CDR3, as DNA: TGTGCCGGCAGCTTCCCGGGACTAGCGGGAGGGCGGGGTGAGCAGTTCTTC. The chain has TRBV7-3 and TRBJ2-1; 16 nucleotides match TRBD2. The CDR3 is 17 amino acids. The germline gives CDR1 SGHTA, CDR2 FQGTGA.

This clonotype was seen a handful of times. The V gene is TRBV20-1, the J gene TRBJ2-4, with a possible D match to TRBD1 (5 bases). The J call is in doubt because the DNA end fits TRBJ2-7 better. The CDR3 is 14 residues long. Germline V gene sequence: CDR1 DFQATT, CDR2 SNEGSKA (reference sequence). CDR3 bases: TGCAGTGCTAGAGACAGGACACTTGGTTACGAGCAGTACTTC. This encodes CSARDRTLGYEQYF.

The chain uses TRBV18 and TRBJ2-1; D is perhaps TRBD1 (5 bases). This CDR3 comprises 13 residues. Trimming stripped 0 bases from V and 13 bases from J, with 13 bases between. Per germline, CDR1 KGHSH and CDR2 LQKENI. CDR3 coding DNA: TGTGCCAGCTCACCACCGATGACAGAGACCCAGTTCTTC. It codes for CASSPPMTETQFF. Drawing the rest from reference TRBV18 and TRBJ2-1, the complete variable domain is NAGVMQNPRHLVRRRGQEARLRCSPMKGHSHVYWYRQLPEEGLKFMVYLQKENIIDESGMPKERFSAEFPKEGPSILRIQQVVRGDSAAYFCASSPPMTETQFFGPGTRLTVL.

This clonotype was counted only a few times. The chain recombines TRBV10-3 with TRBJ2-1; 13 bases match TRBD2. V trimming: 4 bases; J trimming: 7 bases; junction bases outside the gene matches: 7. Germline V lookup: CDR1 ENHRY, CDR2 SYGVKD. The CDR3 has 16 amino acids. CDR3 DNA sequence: TGTGCCATCAGTGTACTGACTAGCGGGGGGCCTAATGAGCAGTTCTTC. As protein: CAISVLTSGGPNEQFF.

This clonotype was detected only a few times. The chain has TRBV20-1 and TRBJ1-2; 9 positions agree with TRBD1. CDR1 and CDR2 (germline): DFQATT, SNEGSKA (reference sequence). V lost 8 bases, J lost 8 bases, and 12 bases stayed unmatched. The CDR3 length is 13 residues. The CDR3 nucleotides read TGCAGTTCACCCCACAGGGGGCTACGGGGCTACACCTTC. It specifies CSSPHRGLRGYTF.

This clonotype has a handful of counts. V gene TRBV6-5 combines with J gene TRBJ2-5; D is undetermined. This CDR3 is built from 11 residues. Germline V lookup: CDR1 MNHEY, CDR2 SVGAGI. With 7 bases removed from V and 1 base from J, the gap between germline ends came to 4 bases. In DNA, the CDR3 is TGTGCCAGCATCTTCCAAGAGACCCAGTACTTC. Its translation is CASIFQETQYF.

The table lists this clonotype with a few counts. The CDR3 DNA sequence: TGCAGTGCTGTACCTAGCGGTAACAATGAGCAGTTCTTC. It is translated as CSAVPSGNNEQFF. The gene calls are TRBV20-1 and TRBJ2-1; 7 bases map to TRBD2. Unmatched junction bases numbered 6, after V lost 5 bases and J lost 5 bases. Per germline, CDR1 DFQATT and CDR2 SNEGSKA (reference sequence). The CDR3 sequence is 13 residues long.

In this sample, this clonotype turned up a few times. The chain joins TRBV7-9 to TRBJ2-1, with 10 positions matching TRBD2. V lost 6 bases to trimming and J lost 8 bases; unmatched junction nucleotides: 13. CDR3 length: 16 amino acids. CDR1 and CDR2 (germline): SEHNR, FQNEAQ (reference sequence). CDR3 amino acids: CASSLRLAGVLDEQFF. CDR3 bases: TGTGCCAGCAGTTTGAGACTAGCGGGTGTGTTGGATGAGCAGTTCTTC.

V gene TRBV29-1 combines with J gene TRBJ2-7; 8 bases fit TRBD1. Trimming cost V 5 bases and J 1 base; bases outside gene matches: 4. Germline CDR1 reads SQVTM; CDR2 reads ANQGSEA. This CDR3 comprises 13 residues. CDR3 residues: CSVRGQESYEQYF. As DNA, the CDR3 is TGCAGCGTTCGGGGACAGGAGTCCTACGAGCAGTACTTC.

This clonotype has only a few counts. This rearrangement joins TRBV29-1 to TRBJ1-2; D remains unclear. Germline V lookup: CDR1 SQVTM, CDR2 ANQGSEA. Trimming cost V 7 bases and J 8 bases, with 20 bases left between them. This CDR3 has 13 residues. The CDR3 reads CSASGGLRQGYTF. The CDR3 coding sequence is TGCAGCGCCTCGGGAGGACTTCGTCAGGGCTACACCTTC.

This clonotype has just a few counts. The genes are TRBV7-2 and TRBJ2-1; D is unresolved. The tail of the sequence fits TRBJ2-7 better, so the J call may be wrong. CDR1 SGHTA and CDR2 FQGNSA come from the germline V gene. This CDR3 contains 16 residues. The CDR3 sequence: CASSLGSGPPSNEQYF. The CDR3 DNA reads TGTGCCAGCAGCTTAGGGTCTGGGCCACCCTCCAATGAGCAGTACTTC.

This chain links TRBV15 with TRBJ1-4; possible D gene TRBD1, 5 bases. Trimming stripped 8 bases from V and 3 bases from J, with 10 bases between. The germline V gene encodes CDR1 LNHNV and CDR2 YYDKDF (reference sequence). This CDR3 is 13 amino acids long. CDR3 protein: CATGTDANEKLFF. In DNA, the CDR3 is TGTGCCACCGGGACGGATGCTAATGAAAAACTGTTTTTT.

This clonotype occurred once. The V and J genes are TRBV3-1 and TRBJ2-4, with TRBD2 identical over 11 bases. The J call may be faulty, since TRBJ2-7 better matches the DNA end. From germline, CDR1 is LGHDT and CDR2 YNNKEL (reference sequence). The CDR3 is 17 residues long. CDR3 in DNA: TGTGCCAGCAGCCAAGATCCTAGCGGGGGGTCCTTCTACGAGCAGTACTTC. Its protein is CASSQDPSGGSFYEQYF.

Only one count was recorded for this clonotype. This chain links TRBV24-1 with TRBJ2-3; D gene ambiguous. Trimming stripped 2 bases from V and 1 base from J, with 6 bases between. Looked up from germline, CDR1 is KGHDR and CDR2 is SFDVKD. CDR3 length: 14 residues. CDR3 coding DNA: TGTGCCACCAGTGATTCTTTGCGCACAGATACGCAGTATTTT. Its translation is CATSDSLRTDTQYF.

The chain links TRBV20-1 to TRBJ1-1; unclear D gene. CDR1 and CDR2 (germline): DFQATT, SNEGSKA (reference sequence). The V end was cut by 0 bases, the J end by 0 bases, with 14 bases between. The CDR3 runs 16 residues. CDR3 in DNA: TGCAGTGCTAGAGATGTTGGGCTGGGTTTGAACACTGAAGCTTTCTTT. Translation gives CSARDVGLGLNTEAFF.

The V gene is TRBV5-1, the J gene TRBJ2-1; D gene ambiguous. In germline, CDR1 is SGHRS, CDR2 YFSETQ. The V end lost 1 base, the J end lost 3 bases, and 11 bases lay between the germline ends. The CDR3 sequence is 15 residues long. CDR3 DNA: TGCGCCAGCAGCTTGTGGTCAGGAGACTACAATGAGCAGTTCTTC. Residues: CASSLWSGDYNEQFF.

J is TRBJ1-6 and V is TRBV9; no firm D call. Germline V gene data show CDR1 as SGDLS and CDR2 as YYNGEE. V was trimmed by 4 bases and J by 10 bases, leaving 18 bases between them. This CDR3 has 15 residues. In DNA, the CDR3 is TGTGCCAGCAGCCCCCTGGACGTTGCTTCATCACCCCTCCACTTT. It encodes CASSPLDVASSPLHF.

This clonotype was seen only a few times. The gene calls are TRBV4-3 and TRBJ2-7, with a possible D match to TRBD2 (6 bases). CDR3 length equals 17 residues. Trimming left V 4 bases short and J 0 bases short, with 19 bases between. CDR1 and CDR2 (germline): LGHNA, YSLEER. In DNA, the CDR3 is TGCGCCAGCAGCCTTTCGACCGGGAGAGGAAGCTCCTACGAGCAGTACTTC. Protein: CASSLSTGRGSSYEQYF.

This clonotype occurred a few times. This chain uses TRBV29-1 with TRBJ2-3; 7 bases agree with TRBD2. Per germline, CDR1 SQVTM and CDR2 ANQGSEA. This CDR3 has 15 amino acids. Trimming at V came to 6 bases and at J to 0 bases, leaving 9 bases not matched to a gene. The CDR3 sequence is CSVVDTGGSTDTQYF. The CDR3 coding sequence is TGCAGCGTAGTCGACACGGGAGGTAGCACAGATACGCAGTATTTT.

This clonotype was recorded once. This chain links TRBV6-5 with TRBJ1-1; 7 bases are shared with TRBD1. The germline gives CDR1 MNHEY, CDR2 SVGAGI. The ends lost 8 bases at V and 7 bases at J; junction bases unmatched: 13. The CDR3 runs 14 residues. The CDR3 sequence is CASSPYWDSLEAFF. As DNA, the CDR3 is TGTGCCAGCTCGCCCTATTGGGACAGCCTTGAAGCTTTCTTT.